Shown below are 13 T cell receptor beta chains from a single sample sequenced in a study of blood T cell repertoires in COVID-19. The protocol was immunoSEQ multiplex PCR, while the TCRdb copy is restricted to in-frame clones and leaves out a portion. This repertoire shows over 250,000 clones, about 91% found once; its top ten account for approximately 2.6%. Sequenced sample: peripheral blood. The receptors derive from a person between 18 and 30 years old with COVID-19, enrolled during active disease.

J is TRBJ1-1 and V is TRBV2, with TRBD1 as a possible D gene (6 bases). Germline V gene data show CDR1 as SNHLY and CDR2 as FYNNEI. Trimming cost V 7 bases and J 1 base, with 16 bases left between them. The CDR3 consists of 15 residues. CDR3: CASILGGNANTEAFF. Here the CDR3 DNA reads TGTGCCAGCATTTTAGGGGGTAATGCGAACACTGAAGCTTTCTTT.

The gene calls are TRBV15 and TRBJ2-3; 8 positions agree with TRBD1. Germline lookup yields CDR1 LNHNV and CDR2 YYDKDF (reference sequence). V gave up 5 bases and J gave up 1 base; unmatched junction bases: 14. CDR3 length: 18 residues. Here the CDR3 reads CATSAGTGSALGTDTQYF. In DNA, the CDR3 is TGTGCCACCAGCGCCGGGACAGGCTCGGCTCTCGGCACAGATACGCAGTATTTT. The full variable domain, completed using reference TRBV15 and TRBJ2-3, is DAMVIQNPRYQVTQFGKPVTLSCSQTLNHNVMYWYQQKSSQAPKLLFHYYDKDFNNEADTPDNFQSRRPNTSFCFLDIRSPGLGDTAMYLCATSAGTGSALGTDTQYFGPGTRLTVL.

This rearrangement joins TRBV24-1 to TRBJ2-7; 9 bases agree with TRBD1. CDR1 and CDR2 (germline): KGHDR, SFDVKD. CDR3 length: 15 amino acids. The ends lost 3 bases at V and 5 bases at J; junction bases unmatched: 7. The CDR3 bases are TGTGCCACCAGTGATCCGGGACAGGGATCCGACGAGCAGTACTTC. This codes for CATSDPGQGSDEQYF.

The chain links TRBV10-1 to TRBJ1-1; tentative D call: TRBD1 (5 bases). The germline V gene encodes CDR1 WNHNN and CDR2 SYGVQD (reference sequence). The CDR3 is 14 residues long. Trimming shortened V by 11 bases and J by 0 bases, and 16 bases separated the two germline ends. In DNA form, the CDR3 reads TGCGCCGAAGGGGTAACAGGCATGAACACTGAAGCTTTCTTT. Protein: CAEGVTGMNTEAFF.

This sequence joins TRBV7-9 and TRBJ1-5, with 7 bases that match TRBD1. Trimming took 6 bases from V and 2 from J; bases not matched to a gene: 4. The germline gives CDR1 SEHNR, CDR2 FQNEAQ (reference sequence). The CDR3 is made up of 14 amino acids. CDR3 in DNA: TGTGCCAGCAGTGACAGGGATGGCAATCAGCCCCAGCATTTT. It specifies CASSDRDGNQPQHF.

The chain is built from TRBV5-1 and TRBJ2-5; 9 nucleotides align to TRBD2. Germline assignment: CDR1 SGHRS and CDR2 YFSETQ. CDR3 length: 14 residues. V shed 5 bases and J 5 bases; nucleotides not matched to a gene: 7. DNA for the CDR3: TGCGCCAGCAGATATAGCGGGAGTTTGGAGACCCAGTACTTC. Translation gives CASRYSGSLETQYF.

This clone was observed once. V and J are TRBV15 and TRBJ2-2, with D perhaps matching TRBD2 (6 bases). Germline V lookup: CDR1 LNHNV, CDR2 YYDKDF (reference sequence). The V and J ends lost 3 bases and 5 bases respectively, with 7 bases between them. The CDR3 covers 13 residues. The CDR3 loop is CATSRSGTGELFF. The DNA for the CDR3 is TGTGCCACCAGCAGGAGCGGGACCGGGGAGCTGTTTTTT.

CDR3 in amino acids: CSVESVGEGQYF. The CDR3 DNA sequence: TGCAGCGTTGAGAGCGTGGGGGAGGGGCAGTACTTC. This sequence joins TRBV29-1 and TRBJ2-7, with 7 bases fitting TRBD2. This CDR3 is 12 amino acids long. The V segment lost 3 bases and the J segment 9 bases; nucleotides outside the gene matches: 8. Germline CDR1 reads SQVTM; CDR2 reads ANQGSEA.

This chain connects TRBV19 to TRBJ2-3; TRBD2 is a possible D gene (6 bases). CDR1 and CDR2 (germline): LNHDA, SQIVND (reference sequence). The V and J ends lost 7 bases and 8 bases respectively, with 13 bases between them. CDR3 length equals 12 residues. Written as DNA, the CDR3 is TGTGCCAGTACCCCCCCGGAGGGTACGCAGTATTTT. It translates to CASTPPEGTQYF.

CDR3 in DNA: TGCAGCGGCCGAGGACAGGGGGAGAATGGCTACACCTTC. Its translation: CSGRGQGENGYTF. The rearrangement links TRBV29-1 to TRBJ1-2; TRBD1 matches 10 bases. Looked up from germline, CDR1 is SQVTM and CDR2 is ANQGSEA. The CDR3 covers 13 residues. With 7 bases clipped from V and 6 bases from J, the junction kept 8 bases outside the gene matches.

This chain uses TRBV19 with TRBJ1-5, with D unresolved. This CDR3 has 13 amino acids. Germline V CDR1 and CDR2: LNHDA, SQIVND (reference sequence). V was shortened by 4 bases and J by 7 bases, with 11 bases between the two germline ends. The CDR3, as DNA: TGTGCCAGTAGTAGGGCAGGTGGCCAGCCCCAGCATTTT. This sequence encodes CASSRAGGQPQHF.

CDR3 residues: CASQGGPTSYTEAFF. The CDR3 bases are TGTGCCAGTCAGGGGGGTCCGACGAGCTACACTGAAGCTTTCTTT. The gene calls are TRBV19 and TRBJ1-1, with 7 bases identical to TRBD1. CDR1 and CDR2 from the germline V gene are LNHDA and SQIVND (reference sequence). V lost 8 bases to trimming and J lost 3 bases; unmatched junction nucleotides: 12. The CDR3 has 15 amino acids.

The rearrangement uses TRBV1 and TRBJ1-1. TRBV1 is termed a pseudogene. The CDR3 consists of 8 residues. CDR3 coding DNA: TGCACCAGCAGCCCGAGCTTCTTT. It translates to CTSSPSFF.